The table lists the clone carrying this TCR beta chain with a few counts. What it recognizes is unknown. Cell sorting via CD45RO/CCR7/CD25/CD127/CD95/CD27 was performed to obtain CD4+ naive, central memory, regulatory and stem cell-like memory cells. Post-sort purity exceeded 98% for all sorted populations. The data were obtained in a study of beta chain features in type 1 diabetes. Study observations and caveats: Among patients with Type 1 diabetes, TCRB CDR3s were moderately but significantly shorter in every one of the four CD4+ subsets. Any HLA type influence on TCRB rearrangement was left unresolved here. The study notes PCR might favor shorter templates equally in patients and controls.

cDNA synthesis used the whole RNA isolate, giving expressed TCRB sequences. Sequenced by immunoSEQ multiplex PCR; TCRdb stores in-frame clones only, minus some. This sample has around 250,000 clones, with 14% found just once. Germline assignment: CDR1 SGHDT and CDR2 YYEEEE. The CDR3 covers 10 residues. The V end was cut by 5 bases, the J end by 4 bases, with 4 bases between. The chain employs TRBV5-6 and TRBJ2-7, with D unclear. This sequence was found in a man aged 25 to 40 with type 1 diabetes. The sample comprised naive CD4+ T cells from blood. Written as DNA, the CDR3 is TGTGCCAGCAGGAGGTACGAGCAGTACTTC. This translates into CASRRYEQYF. Drawing the rest from reference TRBV5-6 and TRBJ2-7, the complete variable domain is DAGVTQSPTHLIKTRGQQVTLRCSPKSGHDTVSWYQQALGQGPQFIFQYYEEEERQRGNFPDRFSGHQFPNYSSELNVNALLLGDSALYLCASRRYEQYFGPGTRLTVT.